This is a list of T cell receptor beta chains from one sample in a study of blood T cell repertoires in COVID-19. Here immunoSEQ multiplex PCR was the method, and the copy in TCRdb shows in-frame clones only, minus some. The sample records approximately 210,000 clones, more than 70% being singletons. Sequencing used PBMCs or T cells enriched from blood (not recorded which). These receptor sequences come from a man aged 25-40 years with acute COVID-19. The CDR3 runs from the conserved cysteine through the conserved F or W. Each record gives: D gene, CDR3 length, clone size, J gene, V gene, CDR3 protein, CDR3 DNA. D genes are given only for firm matches. Only part of the rows carry a size: once, few, many, or a class if the clone is expanded.

TRBD2,15,NA,TRBJ2-2,TRBV9,CASSVKAGNTGELFF,TGTGCCAGCAGCGTAAAAGCGGGAAACACCGGGGAGCTGTTTTTT
NA,14,once,TRBJ2-6,TRBV21-1,CASRLRAGANVLTF,TGTGCCAGCCGCCTCCGGGCTGGGGCCAACGTCCTGACTTTC
TRBD1,15,NA,TRBJ2-2,TRBV2,CASSIRDRTTGELFF,TGTGCCAGCAGCATCCGGGACAGGACCACCGGGGAGCTGTTTTTT
TRBD1,14,NA,TRBJ1-4,TRBV30,CAWSQGGWVEKLFF,TGTGCCTGGAGCCAAGGGGGCTGGGTCGAAAAACTGTTTTTT
TRBD1,15,NA,TRBJ2-7,TRBV5-4,CASSLRTGGFYEQYF,TGTGCCAGCAGCCTAAGGACAGGGGGATTCTACGAGCAGTACTTC
NA,16,once,TRBJ2-7,TRBV1,CTSSQPSNLWSTSSDF,TGCACCAGCAGCCAACCCTCAAATCTCTGGTCTACCTCGTCGGACTTC
NA,15,NA,TRBJ2-1,TRBV4-2,CASSLPSPGMDEQFF,TGTGCCAGCAGCCTCCCTAGCCCGGGGATGGATGAGCAGTTCTTC
TRBD1,13,NA,TRBJ2-7,TRBV19,CASHNRGLNEQYF,TGTGCCAGTCATAACAGGGGGCTCAACGAGCAGTACTTC
TRBD1,15,few,TRBJ1-1,TRBV5-1,CASSLGGTENTEAFF,TGCGCCAGCAGCTTGGGTGGGACAGAGAACACTGAAGCTTTCTTT
NA,14,NA,TRBJ1-1,TRBV28,CASSFRTANTEAFF,TGTGCCAGCAGTTTTAGGACAGCGAACACTGAAGCTTTCTTT
TRBD1,13,NA,TRBJ2-1,TRBV27,CATRQGPYNEQFF,TGTGCCACCCGACAGGGCCCCTACAATGAGCAGTTCTTC
NA,14,NA,TRBJ1-6,TRBV6-5,CASSTGHMNSPLHF,TGTGCCAGCAGTACGGGACATATGAATTCACCCCTCCACTTT
NA,16,NA,TRBJ1-2,TRBV5-1,CASSSGGLRDNYGYTF,TGCGCCAGCAGCTCGGGAGGTCTCAGGGACAACTATGGCTACACCTTC
NA,13,NA,TRBJ1-1,TRBV25-1,CATLPPGNTEAFF,TGTGCCACCCTACCGCCGGGGAACACTGAAGCTTTCTTT
TRBD1,13,NA,TRBJ1-6,TRBV2,CATGQGNNSPLHF,TGTGCCACCGGACAGGGGAATAATTCACCCCTCCACTTT
TRBD1,15,NA,TRBJ1-1,TRBV6-5,CASSPDRGANTEAFF,TGTGCCAGCAGTCCCGACAGGGGGGCGAACACTGAAGCTTTCTTT
TRBD1,18,NA,TRBJ1-5,TRBV28,CASSTPGQGSRGNQPQHF,TGTGCCAGCAGCACCCCCGGACAGGGCAGCCGAGGCAATCAGCCCCAGCATTTT
NA,15,NA,TRBJ2-5,TRBV11-3,CASSLVAGSGETQYF,TGTGCCAGCAGCTTAGTCGCAGGGTCCGGGGAGACCCAGTACTTC
NA,16,NA,TRBJ2-2,TRBV25-1,CASSDPGRLNTGELFF,TGTGCCAGCAGTGACCCGGGGAGGCTAAACACCGGGGAGCTGTTTTTT
TRBD1,12,NA,TRBJ1-5,TRBV6-5,CATRTGAQPQHF,TGTGCCACCCGGACAGGCGCGCAGCCCCAGCATTTT
TRBD1,15,NA,TRBJ1-4,TRBV9,CASSARDRGGEKLFF,TGTGCCAGCAGCGCCCGGGACAGGGGGGGTGAAAAACTGTTTTTT
NA,15,NA,TRBJ1-2,TRBV4-1,CASSQDSEVGTGYTF,TGCGCCAGCAGCCAAGATAGCGAGGTCGGAACTGGCTACACCTTC
NA,12,few,TRBJ1-2,TRBV28,CASSISNYGYTF,TGTGCCAGCAGTATTTCGAACTATGGCTACACCTTC
NA,14,NA,TRBJ2-7,TRBV6-6,CASSYSHSSYEQYF,TGTGCCAGCAGTTATTCTCACAGCTCCTACGAGCAGTACTTC
TRBD2,14,NA,TRBJ2-3,TRBV5-1,CASKAGGPTDTQYF,TGCGCCAGCAAGGCGGGGGGGCCCACAGATACGCAGTATTTT
TRBD2,15,NA,TRBJ2-7,TRBV6-5,CASSLGGGATYEQYF,TGTGCCAGCAGTTTAGGCGGGGGGGCTACCTACGAGCAGTACTTC
NA,13,NA,TRBJ2-7,TRBV12-3/TRBV12-4,CASSRTVNYEQYF,TGTGCCAGCAGCCGGACAGTGAACTACGAGCAGTACTTC
NA,11,NA,TRBJ2-5,TRBV29-1,CSVEPGGGPYF,TGCAGCGTTGAGCCCGGGGGAGGTCCGTACTTC
NA,13,NA,TRBJ1-1,TRBV12-3/TRBV12-4,CASSHRANTEAFF,TGTGCCAGCAGTCACAGGGCGAACACTGAAGCTTTCTTT
NA,18,NA,TRBJ1-1,TRBV19,CASSVQQGGRAMNTEAFF,TGTGCCAGTAGTGTCCAACAGGGAGGGAGGGCTATGAACACTGAAGCTTTCTTT
NA,13,once,TRBJ1-1,TRBV10-2,CASSALRNTEAFF,TGCGCCAGCAGTGCTCTGCGGAACACTGAAGCTTTCTTT
NA,16,NA,TRBJ1-1,TRBV29-1,CSVSIQGIGPNTEAFF,TGCAGCGTTTCTATTCAGGGGATCGGTCCGAACACTGAAGCTTTCTTT
TRBD1,13,NA,TRBJ2-1,TRBV19,CATSGQIRNEQFF,TGTGCCACCTCGGGACAGATTCGCAATGAGCAGTTCTTC